A selection of T cell receptor beta chains follows, all from one sample in a study of regulatory T cells in long-lasting Graves disease. TCRdb ran MiXCR on the multiplex PCR reads and lists one entry per CDR3 protein. The data hold approximately 270,000 distinct CDR3 sequences, with 18% observed a single time. The sample also formed part of further work on T cells in Graves' hyperthyroidism and ophthalmopathy.

The starting material was peripheral blood mononuclear cells (PBMCs), obtained at new diagnosis, from a patient treated with antithyroid drugs. The origin of the receptors is a woman between 25 and 40 years old with Graves disease. Each CDR3 is given with its conserved first and last residue. The D gene is left open where the match is weak. Only part of the rows carry a size: once, few, many, or a class if the clone is expanded.

d_call	clone_size	v_call	j_call	cdr3_aa	cdr3_nt
TRBD1	many	TRBV11-1	TRBJ2-7	CASSGSGTVTLYEQYF	TGTGCCAGCAGCGGATCGGGGACAGTAACTTTGTACGAGCAGTACTTC
TRBD1	many	TRBV7-2	TRBJ2-3	CASSQDGYRGGTDTQYF	TGCGCCAGCAGCCAAGACGGGTACAGGGGGGGCACAGATACGCAGTATTTT
-	-	TRBV12-3/TRBV12-4	TRBJ2-4	CASSFHLPGTRPKNIQYF	TGTGCCAGCAGTTTCCATCTCCCGGGAACCCGACCCAAAAACATTCAGTACTTC
TRBD2	many	TRBV6-5	TRBJ2-7	CASSYSGTSEYEQYF	TGTGCCAGCAGTTACTCCGGGACTAGCGAGTACGAGCAGTACTTC
-	many	TRBV7-9	TRBJ1-2	CASSLGQSGTDGYTF	TGTGCCAGCAGCTTAGGACAGTCCGGAACGGATGGCTACACCTTC
TRBD2	-	TRBV5-1	TRBJ2-3	CASSLSGGVTDTQYF	TGCGCCAGCAGCTTGAGCGGGGGGGTCACAGATACGCAGTATTTT
-	few	TRBV15	TRBJ2-7	CATSTTGIYEQYF	TGTGCCACCAGTACTACGGGAATCTACGAGCAGTACTTC
-	many	TRBV7-2	TRBJ1-1	CASSFRAGGTEAFF	TGTGCCAGCAGCTTCAGGGCCGGAGGGACTGAAGCTTTCTTT
TRBD1	many	TRBV12-3/TRBV12-4	TRBJ1-1	CASSSQGGRTEAFF	TGTGCCAGCAGTTCCCAAGGGGGCAGAACTGAAGCTTTCTTT
TRBD2	-	TRBV7-6	TRBJ2-2	CASSLPTFGLAGGNTGELFF	TGTGCCAGCAGCTTACCAACATTTGGACTAGCGGGGGGGAACACCGGGGAGCTGTTTTTT
TRBD1	many	TRBV20-1	TRBJ1-1	CSASRQGEEGTEAFF	TGCAGTGCTAGTCGACAGGGGGAGGAGGGGACTGAAGCTTTCTTT
-	many	TRBV18	TRBJ2-5	CASSPGVETQYF	TGTGCCAGCTCACCAGGCGTAGAGACCCAGTACTTC
-	many	TRBV27	TRBJ1-3	CASSLSRESGNTIYF	TGTGCCAGCAGTTTGAGTCGGGAATCTGGAAACACCATATATTTT
-	many	TRBV27	TRBJ2-7	CASSPRQATYEQYF	TGTGCCAGCAGTCCCCGACAGGCAACCTACGAGCAGTACTTC
-	many	TRBV11-2	TRBJ2-3	CASSLGGDTDTQYF	TGTGCCAGCAGCTTAGGCGGGGACACAGATACGCAGTATTTT
-	many	TRBV7-8	TRBJ2-3	CASSLLGGGTQYF	TGTGCCAGCAGCTTACTGGGCGGGGGCACGCAGTATTTT
TRBD2	-	TRBV28	TRBJ2-1	CASSLASGGFNEQFF	TGTGCCAGCAGTTTGGCTAGCGGGGGCTTCAATGAGCAGTTCTTC
-	once	TRBV20-1	TRBJ2-1	CSARGLANEQFF	TGCAGTGCTAGGGGGCTCGCCAATGAGCAGTTCTTC
TRBD2	-	TRBV9	TRBJ2-2	CASRKMAGGPGELFF	TGTGCCAGCAGAAAAATGGCGGGGGGGCCCGGGGAGCTGTTTTTT
TRBD2	many	TRBV12-3/TRBV12-4	TRBJ2-2	CASSLSRGGTGELFF	TGTGCCAGCAGTTTATCCCGGGGGGGCACCGGGGAGCTGTTTTTT
-	few	TRBV5-1	TRBJ2-1	CASMRLGPGGNEQFF	TGCGCCAGCATGCGCCTCGGCCCTGGGGGCAATGAGCAGTTCTTC
TRBD2	many	TRBV5-4	TRBJ2-5	CASSLGLAGGETQYF	TGTGCCAGCAGCTTGGGATTAGCGGGGGGGGAGACCCAGTACTTC
-	once	TRBV24-1	TRBJ2-3	CATSDTGPTSTDTQYF	TGTGCCACCAGTGATACAGGGCCGACTAGCACAGATACGCAGTATTTT
TRBD2	-	TRBV20-1	TRBJ2-3	CSANSGGVILDTQYF	TGCAGTGCTAATAGCGGGGGGGTGATATTAGATACGCAGTATTTT
-	many	TRBV5-5	TRBJ2-1	CASSPLYNEQFF	TGTGCCAGCAGTCCCCTTTACAATGAGCAGTTCTTC
-	many	TRBV20-1	TRBJ2-5	CSASEGEPRGETQYF	TGCAGTGCTAGCGAGGGGGAGCCCCGGGGGGAGACCCAGTACTTC
TRBD1	-	TRBV27	TRBJ2-4	CASSSPRTGDIQYF	TGTGCCAGCAGTTCCCCTCGGACAGGCGACATTCAGTACTTC
-	many	TRBV12-3/TRBV12-4	TRBJ1-1	CASSLNPNTEAFF	TGTGCCAGCAGTTTGAACCCGAACACTGAAGCTTTCTTT
-	many	TRBV20-1	TRBJ1-5	CSARTGNQPQHF	TGCAGTGCGAGGACAGGCAATCAGCCCCAGCATTTT
-	many	TRBV5-1	TRBJ2-3	CASRRGPTDTQYF	TGCGCCAGCCGGAGGGGACCCACAGATACGCAGTATTTT
-	-	TRBV10-2	TRBJ1-2	CASSQYIYYGYTF	TGCGCCAGCAGTCAGTACATCTACTATGGCTACACCTTC
-	many	TRBV20-1	TRBJ2-5	CSARDPGRQGETQYF	TGCAGTGCTAGAGATCCTGGGCGGCAGGGGGAGACCCAGTACTTC
TRBD1	-	TRBV6-1	TRBJ2-7	CASSATGGYSYEQYF	TGTGCCAGCAGTGCCACAGGGGGCTACTCCTACGAGCAGTACTTC
-	many	TRBV6-1	TRBJ1-3	CASAIRSSGNTIYF	TGTGCCAGCGCCATAAGGAGCTCTGGAAACACCATATATTTT
-	many	TRBV5-5	TRBJ1-1	CASSEFQRRGNTEAFF	TGTGCCAGCAGCGAGTTTCAGAGGCGCGGGAACACTGAAGCTTTCTTT
-	many	TRBV11-2	TRBJ2-2	CASSTAGPRRELFF	TGTGCCAGCAGCACCGCCGGGCCGCGGAGGGAGCTGTTTTTT
TRBD1	many	TRBV7-2	TRBJ1-2	CASSQGTGVGYTF	TGTGCCAGCAGTCAAGGGACAGGGGTAGGCTACACCTTC
TRBD1	many	TRBV27	TRBJ2-1	CASREQGWFF	TGTGCCAGCAGGGAACAGGGGTGGTTCTTC
-	many	TRBV20-1	TRBJ1-1	CSALLNTEAFF	TGCAGTGCTCTCCTGAACACTGAAGCTTTCTTT
-	many	TRBV7-8	TRBJ1-1	CASSALRNTEAFF	TGTGCCAGCAGCGCCCTCCGGAACACTGAAGCTTTCTTT
-	many	TRBV4-1	TRBJ1-5	CASSQVSGAGYQPQHF	TGCGCCAGCAGCCAAGTCTCTGGGGCAGGGTATCAGCCCCAGCATTTT
TRBD1	many	TRBV5-1	TRBJ2-2	CASSLYPGQDTGELFF	TGCGCCAGCAGCCTCTACCCGGGACAGGATACCGGGGAGCTGTTTTTT
TRBD2	-	TRBV6-1	TRBJ2-5	CASSPQSGLADTSQETQYF	TGTGCCAGCAGTCCTCAATCCGGACTAGCGGACACGTCCCAAGAGACCCAGTACTTC